The 22 T cell receptor beta chains below all came from one sample that was sequenced in a study of blood T cell repertoires in COVID-19 (dated by TCRdb to 2018 to 2021). Library preparation employed the immunoSEQ multiplex PCR assay. Entries here come from immuneACCESS through TCRdb and include only in-frame sequences with V and J called. Some clones fail to appear in such tables; in the studies checked, an unresolved V gene covers under half of the shortfall, and the cause of the remainder is unknown. The sample records 200,000 to 250,000 clones, about 86% of which are singletons. The top ten hold approximately 4.8% of the sample. The material sequenced was PBMCs or T cells enriched from blood (not recorded which). The receptors here all came from a woman in her twenties or thirties who had been exposed to COVID-19.

The J gene is TRBJ2-2, the V gene TRBV3-1 (or the pseudogene TRBV3-2); 10 positions agree with TRBD2. The CDR3 totals 18 residues. CDR1 LGHDT and CDR2 YNNKEL come from the germline V gene (reference sequence). J lost 1 base, V lost 1 base, and 6 bases had no gene match. The CDR3 loop is CASSQGPSGGLNTGELFF. In DNA, the CDR3 is TGTGCCAGCAGCCAAGGGCCTAGCGGGGGCCTGAACACCGGGGAGCTGTTTTTT.

J is TRBJ2-7 and V is TRBV4-1; TRBD2 matches 9 bases. With 4 bases clipped from V and 6 bases from J, the junction kept 13 bases outside the gene matches. The CDR3 extends over 16 amino acids. Looked up from germline, CDR1 is MGHRA and CDR2 is YSYEKL. The CDR3 sequence is CASSPPDGTSFFEQYF. The CDR3 DNA sequence: TGCGCCAGCAGCCCTCCGGACGGGACTAGCTTCTTCGAGCAGTACTTC.

This chain joins TRBV29-1 and TRBJ1-5, with D tentatively TRBD1 (5 bases). The CDR3 sequence is 13 residues long. Germline assignment: CDR1 SQVTM and CDR2 ANQGSEA. The V and J ends lost 5 bases and 6 bases respectively, with 14 bases between them. The CDR3 bases are TGCAGCGTTTCCTTGGGGGGTGGTCAGCCCCAGCATTTT. It codes for CSVSLGGGQPQHF.

The chain uses TRBV27 and TRBJ1-6; no clear D. The CDR3 contains 16 residues. The V gene's germline CDR1 is MNHEY and CDR2 SMNVEV (reference sequence). Trimming left V 0 bases short and J 1 base short, with 7 bases between. CDR3 sequence: CASSLSSSSYNSPLHF. The DNA for the CDR3 is TGTGCCAGCAGTTTATCGTCCTCTTCCTATAATTCACCCCTCCACTTT.

This chain's CDR3 is CASSVGSGEKLFF. CDR3 nucleotide sequence: TGTGCCAGCAGCGTAGGGTCGGGGGAAAAACTGTTTTTT. This chain links TRBV9 with TRBJ1-4; D is uncertain. Deletions cut 0 bases from V and 8 bases from J, with 8 bases between. Per germline, CDR1 SGDLS and CDR2 YYNGEE. The CDR3 runs to 13 residues.

The V call is TRBV6-7, the J call TRBJ2-2, with TRBD1 identical over 8 bases. TRBV6-7 is known as an ORF, though its function is uncertain. J was trimmed by 4 bases and V by 6 bases; bases with no gene match: 4. The CDR3 consists of 14 residues. The CDR3 region has the DNA TGTGCCAGCAGGCCGGGACAGGCCACCGGGGAGCTGTTTTTT. This translates into CASRPGQATGELFF.

The gene calls are TRBV10-3 and TRBJ2-2; 9 nucleotides match TRBD1. The CDR3 consists of 17 residues. V shed 3 bases, J shed 6 bases, and the junction held 11 bases outside the gene matches. Germline assignment: CDR1 ENHRY and CDR2 SYGVKD. CDR3 in DNA: TGTGCCATCAGTGATTCCCCGGGACAGGGTCGGGCCGGGGAGCTGTTTTTT. Translating gives CAISDSPGQGRAGELFF.

V and J are TRBV27 and TRBJ2-1; the match to TRBD2 covers 7 bases. The CDR3 has 13 amino acids. Germline V gene lookup returns CDR1 MNHEY and CDR2 SMNVEV (reference sequence). Trimming removed 5 bases from V and 5 bases from J; junction bases left unmatched: 3. CDR3: CASSPGLNNEQFF. The CDR3 nucleotides read TGTGCCAGCAGTCCGGGACTAAACAATGAGCAGTTCTTC.

This clone was counted many times. V usage is TRBV5-1 and J usage is TRBJ2-7; D may be TRBD2 (5 bases). Trimming removed 4 bases at V and 7 bases at J, with 15 bases between. This CDR3 contains 13 residues. Germline loops: CDR1 SGHRS, CDR2 YFSETQ. In DNA form, the CDR3 reads TGCGCCAGCAGCCAGAATGGGCCGGGGGAGCAGTACTTC. Translated, it gives CASSQNGPGEQYF.

The chain recombines TRBV11-2 with TRBJ1-5, with D maybe TRBD1 (5 bases). The germline V gene encodes CDR1 SGHAT and CDR2 FQNNGV. CDR3 length: 16 residues. The ends were cut back, 2 bases at V and 2 bases at J, with 13 bases in the middle. Written as DNA, the CDR3 is TGTGCCAGCAGCTTACTGACAGATTCAGGCAATCAGCCCCAGCATTTT. It specifies CASSLLTDSGNQPQHF.

The table lists this clone with a few counts. This chain joins TRBV2 and TRBJ1-5; no clear D gene. The length of the CDR3 is 13 residues. Looked up from germline, CDR1 is SNHLY and CDR2 is FYNNEI. V was clipped by 2 bases and J by 5 bases, with 7 bases between them. The CDR3, as DNA: TGTGCCAGCAGTGAATATGGGCATCAGCCCCAGCATTTT. Its translation is CASSEYGHQPQHF.

The rearrangement links TRBV10-3 to TRBJ1-1; TRBD1 might be the D (6 bases). Trimming stripped 3 bases from V and 0 bases from J, with 11 bases between. CDR1 is ENHRY, CDR2 SYGVKD, per germline. This CDR3 is 15 amino acids long. In DNA form, the CDR3 reads TGTGCCATCAGTGAAACCCGACAGGTGAACACTGAAGCTTTCTTT. Its translation: CAISETRQVNTEAFF.

The chain recombines TRBV29-1 with TRBJ2-7; TRBD1 matches at 8 bases. Trimming removed 4 bases from V and 7 bases from J; junction bases left unmatched: 9. The germline gives CDR1 SQVTM, CDR2 ANQGSEA. This CDR3 region has 13 residues. The CDR3 region has the DNA TGCAGCGTTGCATCCGCGGACAGGGAAGAGCAGTACTTC. Protein: CSVASADREEQYF.

The gene calls are TRBV7-9 and TRBJ2-7; D unresolved. The germline gives CDR1 SEHNR, CDR2 FQNEAQ (reference sequence). This CDR3 contains 13 residues. V was shortened by 1 base and J by 3 bases, with 7 bases between the two germline ends. CDR3: CASSLEHYYEQYF. CDR3 nucleotides: TGTGCCAGCAGCTTAGAGCACTACTACGAGCAGTACTTC.

The chain combines TRBV9 with TRBJ1-3, with 9 bases matching TRBD1. Germline lookup yields CDR1 SGDLS and CDR2 YYNGEE. Trimming at V came to 1 base and at J to 3 bases, leaving 5 bases not matched to a gene. The CDR3 sequence is 16 residues long. The CDR3 bases are TGTGCCAGCAGCGTACTGGACAGGGGTTTTGGAAACACCATATATTTT. It is translated as CASSVLDRGFGNTIYF.

The chain is built from TRBV23-1 and TRBJ1-1; the D gene is possibly TRBD1 (5 bases). TRBV23-1 is reported as an ORF; its role is uncertain. The CDR3 is 16 amino acids. Trimming left V 4 bases short and J 6 bases short, with 21 bases between. DNA for the CDR3: TGCGCCAGCAGTCCTACCAAACCTCAGGGTAACGCTGAAGCTTTCTTT. Translated: CASSPTKPQGNAEAFF.

The gene calls are TRBV27 and TRBJ1-5, with TRBD1 identical over 7 bases. The CDR3 is made up of 16 amino acids. Germline values: CDR1 MNHEY, CDR2 SMNVEV (reference sequence). J gave up 2 bases and V 5 bases, and 9 bases lay outside the gene matches. The CDR3 region is CASSPTGGGGNQPQHF. In DNA form, the CDR3 reads TGTGCCAGCAGTCCCACGGGAGGGGGCGGCAATCAGCCCCAGCATTTT.

The chain joins TRBV2 to TRBJ1-6; a possible D gene is TRBD1 (5 bases). CDR3 length: 15 amino acids. The germline V and J ends were trimmed by 8 bases and 9 bases, with 20 bases remaining between them. CDR1 and CDR2 (germline): SNHLY, FYNNEI. Written as DNA, the CDR3 is TGTGCCAGCGGAAGTGGGGCATTCGATGGTTCACCCCTCCACTTT. It yields the protein CASGSGAFDGSPLHF. Filled out from reference TRBV2 and TRBJ1-6, the complete variable domain reads EPEVTQTPSHQVTQMGQEVILRCVPISNHLYFYWYRQILGQKVEFLVSFYNNEISEKSEIFDDQFSVERPDGSNFTLKIRSTKLEDSAMYFCASGSGAFDGSPLHFGNGTRLTVT.

CDR3 protein: CASRDWGQGGGYTF. The CDR3 DNA is TGTGCCAGCAGGGACTGGGGACAGGGAGGAGGCTACACCTTC. This sequence joins TRBV6-5 and TRBJ1-2; 9 bases match TRBD1. This CDR3 region has 14 residues. V lost 6 bases to trimming and J lost 8 bases; unmatched junction nucleotides: 10. From germline, CDR1 is MNHEY and CDR2 SVGAGI.

The chain joins TRBV6-5 to TRBJ2-7; D not resolved. V lost 0 bases to trimming and J lost 0 bases, with 12 bases between them. Germline V gene sequence: CDR1 MNHEY, CDR2 SVGAGI. The CDR3 sequence is 16 residues long. CDR3 coding DNA: TGTGCCAGCAGTTACTCTGGCAGGCCGTCCTCCTACGAGCAGTACTTC. This sequence encodes CASSYSGRPSSYEQYF.

The chain employs TRBV5-1 and TRBJ1-1; D not resolved. The CDR3 has 13 amino acids. Germline CDR1 reads SGHRS; CDR2 reads YFSETQ. V dropped 3 bases and J dropped 1 base, with 7 bases sitting between them. CDR3 sequence (DNA): TGCGCCAGCAGCTCCTGGGCGAACACTGAAGCTTTCTTT. The encoded protein is CASSSWANTEAFF.

The chain has TRBV10-1 and TRBJ1-6; D is perhaps TRBD1 (6 bases). This CDR3 has 14 amino acids. Germline V lookup: CDR1 WNHNN, CDR2 SYGVQD (reference sequence). The V end lost 3 bases, the J end lost 7 bases, and 10 bases lay between the germline ends. CDR3 sequence: CASSDQGSNSPLHF. CDR3 nucleotides: TGCGCCAGCAGTGACCAGGGGAGCAATTCACCCCTCCACTTT.